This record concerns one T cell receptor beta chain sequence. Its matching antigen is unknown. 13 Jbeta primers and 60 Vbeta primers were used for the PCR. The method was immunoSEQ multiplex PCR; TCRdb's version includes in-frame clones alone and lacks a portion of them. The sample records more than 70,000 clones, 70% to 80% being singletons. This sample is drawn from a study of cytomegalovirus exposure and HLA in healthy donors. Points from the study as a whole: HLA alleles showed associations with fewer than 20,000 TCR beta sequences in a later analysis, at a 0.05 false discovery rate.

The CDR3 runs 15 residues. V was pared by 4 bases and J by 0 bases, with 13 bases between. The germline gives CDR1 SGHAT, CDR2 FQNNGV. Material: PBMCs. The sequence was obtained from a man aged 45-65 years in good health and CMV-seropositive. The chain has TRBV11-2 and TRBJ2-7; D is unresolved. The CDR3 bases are TGTGCCAGCAGCTCTATTCCCGGTAGCTCCTACGAGCAGTACTTC. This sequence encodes CASSSIPGSSYEQYF.